This T cell receptor beta chain was retrieved from a study of immune characterization of retroperitoneal liposarcoma. TCRdb reprocessed the PCR reads via MiXCR and lists one record per CDR3 protein. Of approximately 3,100 distinct CDR3 sequences in the sample, 25% to 30% are singletons; the top ten hold around 16%. This clonotype has just a few counts. Trimming removed 6 bases at V and 8 bases at J, with 8 bases between. The CDR3 covers 11 residues. The TCR was taken from a female donor with retroperitoneal liposarcoma. The sample was tumor tissue. V gene TRBV12-3 or TRBV12-4 combines with J gene TRBJ2-1; no clear D gene. Here the CDR3 DNA reads TGTGCCAGCAGACAAAGCGATGAGCAGTTCTTC. Its protein is CASRQSDEQFF.